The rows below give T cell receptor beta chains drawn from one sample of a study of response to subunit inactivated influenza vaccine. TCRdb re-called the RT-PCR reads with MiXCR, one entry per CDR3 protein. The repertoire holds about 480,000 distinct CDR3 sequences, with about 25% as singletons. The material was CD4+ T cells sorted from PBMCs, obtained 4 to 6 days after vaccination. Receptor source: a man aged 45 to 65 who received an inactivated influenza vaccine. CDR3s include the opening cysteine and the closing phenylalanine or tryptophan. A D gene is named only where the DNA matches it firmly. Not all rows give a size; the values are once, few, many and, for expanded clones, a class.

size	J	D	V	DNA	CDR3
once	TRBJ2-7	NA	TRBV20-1	TGCAGTGCTAGAGGGATCGGCGGGGAGCAGTACTTC	CSARGIGGEQYF
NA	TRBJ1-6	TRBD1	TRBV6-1	TGTGCCAGCACCGGGACAGTCTATAATTCACCCCTCCACTTT	CASTGTVYNSPLHF
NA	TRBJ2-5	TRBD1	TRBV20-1	TGCAGTGCTAGACCCCCGGGACAGACTAAAGAGACCCAGTACTTC	CSARPPGQTKETQYF
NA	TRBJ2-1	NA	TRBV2	TGTGCCAGCGGGGTCCGAACGGAGTTCTTC	CASGVRTEFF
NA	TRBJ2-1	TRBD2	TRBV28	TGTGCCAGCAGCGGGAGGGCCGTATTGGGCAATGAGCAGTTCTTC	CASSGRAVLGNEQFF
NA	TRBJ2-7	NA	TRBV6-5	TGTGCCAGCAGTTACTCCCGACTACTTTCCTACGAGCAGTACTTC	CASSYSRLLSYEQYF
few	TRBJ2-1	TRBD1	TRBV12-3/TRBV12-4	TGTGCCAGCACCTGGGACAGGGGAGTTAAGAAGCAGTTCTTC	CASTWDRGVKKQFF
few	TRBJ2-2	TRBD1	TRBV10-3	TGTGCCATCAGCCCGGGACAGGAAAACACCGGGGAGCTGTTTTTT	CAISPGQENTGELFF
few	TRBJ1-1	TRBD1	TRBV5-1	TGCGCCAGCAGGAGGACAGGGGTCACTGAAGCTTTCTTT	CASRRTGVTEAFF
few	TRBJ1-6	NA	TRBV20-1	TGCAGTGCTAGAGATCTTACAGATTCACCCCTCCACTTT	CSARDLTDSPLHF
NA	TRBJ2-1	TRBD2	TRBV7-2	TGTGCCAGCAGCTTAGCGCTGATAGCGGGGGCAGGGTACAATGAGCAGTTCTTC	CASSLALIAGAGYNEQFF